What follows is one T cell receptor beta chain and its context. In the original workflow: Amplification with reference gene primers provided the estimates of nucleated cell counts. The method was immunoSEQ multiplex PCR; TCRdb's version includes in-frame clones alone and lacks a portion of them. V, J and clone size are those of that table, while D and trimming were read from the DNA. The table has about 250,000 clones, about 86% seen once; the top ten hold approximately 1.4%. The source of the sample is a study of blood T cell repertoires in COVID-19. Across the study: Samples taken during acute and convalescent COVID-19 were collected in the United States, Italy and Spain.

The clonotype originates from a man aged 80 or over with acute or convalescent COVID-19. Sequenced sample: peripheral blood.

CDR3 sequence reads: CASSLSGSTEAFF. The CDR3 bases are TGTGCCAGCAGCTTATCGGGGTCTACTGAAGCTTTCTTT. The chain is built from TRBV7-3 and TRBJ1-1, with D unresolved. CDR1 and CDR2 from the germline V gene are SGHTA and FQGTGA. V was clipped by 2 bases and J by 5 bases, with 9 bases between them. CDR3 length: 13 residues.